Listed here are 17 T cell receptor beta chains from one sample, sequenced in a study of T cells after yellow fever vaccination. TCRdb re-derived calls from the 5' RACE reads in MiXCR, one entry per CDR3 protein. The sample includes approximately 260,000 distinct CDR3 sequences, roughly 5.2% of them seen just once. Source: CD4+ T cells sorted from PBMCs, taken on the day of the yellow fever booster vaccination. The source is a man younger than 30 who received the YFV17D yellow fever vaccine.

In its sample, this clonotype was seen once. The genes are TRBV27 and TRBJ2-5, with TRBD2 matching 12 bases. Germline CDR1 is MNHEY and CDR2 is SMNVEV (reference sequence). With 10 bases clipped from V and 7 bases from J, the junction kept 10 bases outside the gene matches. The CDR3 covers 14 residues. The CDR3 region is CATQGTSGRGTQYF. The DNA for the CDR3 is TGTGCCACCCAAGGGACTAGCGGGCGCGGGACCCAGTACTTC.

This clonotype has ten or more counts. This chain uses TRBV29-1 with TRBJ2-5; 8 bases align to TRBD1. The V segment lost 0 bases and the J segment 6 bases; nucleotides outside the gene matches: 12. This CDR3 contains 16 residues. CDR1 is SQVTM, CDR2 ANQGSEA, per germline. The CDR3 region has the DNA TGCAGCGTTGAAGATAGGAGGAGACAGGGGACGAAGACCCAGTACTTC. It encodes CSVEDRRRQGTKTQYF.

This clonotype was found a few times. As DNA, the CDR3 is TGTGCCAGCAGCTCCCCCGCGTATAAAGGAGGCTACACCTTC. This translates into CASSSPAYKGGYTF. The chain joins TRBV7-2 to TRBJ1-2; D ambiguous. The V end was cut by 4 bases, the J end by 8 bases, with 17 bases between. The CDR3 length is 14 residues. CDR1 SGHTA and CDR2 FQGNSA come from the germline V gene.

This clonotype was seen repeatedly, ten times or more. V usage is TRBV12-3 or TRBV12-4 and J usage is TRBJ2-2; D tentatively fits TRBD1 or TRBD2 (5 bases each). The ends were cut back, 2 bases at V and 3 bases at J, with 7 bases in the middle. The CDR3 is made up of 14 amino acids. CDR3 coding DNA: TGTGCCAGCAGTTTAATGGGACACACCGGGGAGCTGTTTTTT. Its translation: CASSLMGHTGELFF.

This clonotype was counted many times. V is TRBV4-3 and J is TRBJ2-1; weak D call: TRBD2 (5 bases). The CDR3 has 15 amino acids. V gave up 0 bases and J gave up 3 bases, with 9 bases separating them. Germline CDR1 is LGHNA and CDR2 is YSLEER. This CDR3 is CASSQEPGFYNEQFF. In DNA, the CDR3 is TGCGCCAGCAGCCAAGAGCCGGGATTCTACAATGAGCAGTTCTTC.

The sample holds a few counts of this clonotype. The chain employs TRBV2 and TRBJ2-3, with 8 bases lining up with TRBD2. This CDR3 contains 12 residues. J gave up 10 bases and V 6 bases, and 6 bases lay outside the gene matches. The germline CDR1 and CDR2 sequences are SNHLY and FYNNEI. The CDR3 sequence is CASSRSGEAQYF. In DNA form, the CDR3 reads TGTGCCAGCAGCCGTAGCGGGGAGGCGCAGTATTTT.

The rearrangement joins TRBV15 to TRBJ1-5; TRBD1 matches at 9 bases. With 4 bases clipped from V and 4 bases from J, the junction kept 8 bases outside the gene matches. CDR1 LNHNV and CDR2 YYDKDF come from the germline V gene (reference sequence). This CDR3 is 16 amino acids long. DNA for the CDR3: TGTGCCACCAGCAAGAGGTTCGGGACAGGGAATCAGCCCCAGCATTTT. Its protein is CATSKRFGTGNQPQHF.

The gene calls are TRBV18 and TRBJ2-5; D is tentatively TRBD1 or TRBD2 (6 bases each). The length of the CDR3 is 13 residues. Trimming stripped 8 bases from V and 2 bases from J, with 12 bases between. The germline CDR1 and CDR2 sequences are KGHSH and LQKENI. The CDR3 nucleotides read TGTGCCAGCGCGAGGGGGGAACAAGAGACCCAGTACTTC. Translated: CASARGEQETQYF.

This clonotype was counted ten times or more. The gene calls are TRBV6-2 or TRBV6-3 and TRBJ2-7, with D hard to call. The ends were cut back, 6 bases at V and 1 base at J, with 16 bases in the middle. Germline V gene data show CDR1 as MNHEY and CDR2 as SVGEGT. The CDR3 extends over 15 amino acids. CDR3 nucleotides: TGTGCCAGCAGAAGAGCGATCCGAACTTCCTACGAGCAGTACGTC. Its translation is CASRRAIRTSYEQYV.

Here the CDR3 reads CASSRRGLEETQYF. The CDR3 bases are TGTGCCAGCAGTCGTAGGGGGCTTGAAGAGACCCAGTACTTC. This chain joins TRBV12-3 or TRBV12-4 and TRBJ2-5; 7 bases map to TRBD1. The CDR3 contains 14 residues. V shed 5 bases and J 3 bases; nucleotides not matched to a gene: 6.

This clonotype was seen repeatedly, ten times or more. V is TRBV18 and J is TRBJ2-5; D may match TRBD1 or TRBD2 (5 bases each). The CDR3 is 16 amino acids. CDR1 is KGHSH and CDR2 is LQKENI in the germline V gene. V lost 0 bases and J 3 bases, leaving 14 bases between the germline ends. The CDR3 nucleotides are TGTGCCAGCTCACCACCGGGGCCTCGGGGCGAAGAGACCCAGTACTTC. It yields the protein CASSPPGPRGEETQYF.

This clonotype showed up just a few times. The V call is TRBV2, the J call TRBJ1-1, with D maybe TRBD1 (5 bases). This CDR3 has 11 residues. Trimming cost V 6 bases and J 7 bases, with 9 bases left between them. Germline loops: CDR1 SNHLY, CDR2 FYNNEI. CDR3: CASRVDSEAFF. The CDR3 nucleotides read TGTGCCAGCAGAGTCGACAGTGAAGCTTTCTTT.

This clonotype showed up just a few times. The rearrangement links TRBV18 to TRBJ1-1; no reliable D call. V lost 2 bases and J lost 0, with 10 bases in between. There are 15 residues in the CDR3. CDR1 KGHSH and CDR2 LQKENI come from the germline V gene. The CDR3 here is CASSPYQELNTEAFF. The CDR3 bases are TGTGCCAGCTCACCATATCAGGAATTGAACACTGAAGCTTTCTTT.

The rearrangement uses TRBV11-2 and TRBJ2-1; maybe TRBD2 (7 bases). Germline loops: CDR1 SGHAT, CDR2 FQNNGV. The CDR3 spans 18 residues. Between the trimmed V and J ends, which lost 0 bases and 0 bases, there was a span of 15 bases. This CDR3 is CASSLDLGGGSSYNEQFF. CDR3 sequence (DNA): TGTGCCAGCAGCTTAGATCTGGGGGGCGGGAGCTCCTACAATGAGCAGTTCTTC.

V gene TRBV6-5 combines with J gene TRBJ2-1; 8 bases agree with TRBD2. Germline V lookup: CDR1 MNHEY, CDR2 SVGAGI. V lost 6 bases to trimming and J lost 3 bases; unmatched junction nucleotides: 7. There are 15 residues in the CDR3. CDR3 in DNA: TGTGCCAGCAGGGACTGGCGGGGGGTCTACAATGAGCAGTTCTTC. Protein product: CASRDWRGVYNEQFF.

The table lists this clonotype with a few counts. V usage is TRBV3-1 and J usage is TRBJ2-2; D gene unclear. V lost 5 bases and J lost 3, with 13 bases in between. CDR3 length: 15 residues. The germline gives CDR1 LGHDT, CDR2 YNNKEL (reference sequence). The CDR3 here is CASSSRGRHTGELFF. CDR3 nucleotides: TGTGCCAGCAGCTCAAGAGGCCGTCACACCGGGGAGCTGTTTTTT. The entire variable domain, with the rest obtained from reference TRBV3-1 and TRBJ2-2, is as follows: DTAVSQTPKYLVTQMGNDKSIKCEQNLGHDTMYWYKQDSKKFLKIMFSYNNKELIINETVPNRFSPKSPDKAHLNLHINSLELGDSAVYFCASSSRGRHTGELFFGEGSRLTVL.

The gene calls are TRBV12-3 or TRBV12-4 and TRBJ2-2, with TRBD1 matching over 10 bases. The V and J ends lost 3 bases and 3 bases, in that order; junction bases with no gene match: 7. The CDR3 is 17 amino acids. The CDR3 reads CASSFPEGTGDTGELFF. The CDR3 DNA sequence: TGTGCCAGCAGTTTTCCGGAAGGGACAGGGGACACCGGGGAGCTGTTTTTT.